This passage covers 18 T cell receptor beta chains from one sample sequenced in a study of blood T cell repertoires in COVID-19. TCRdb's table, derived via immunoSEQ multiplex PCR, lists solely in-frame clones and lacks some. The table has some 45,000 clones, about three quarters seen once; the top ten hold 8% to 10%. Specimen: peripheral blood. These receptors came from a man aged 70 or older with active or convalescent COVID-19.

The CDR3: CAISDTTTGSSSTQYF. In DNA form, the CDR3 reads TGTGCCATCAGTGACACAACCACAGGGTCGTCCAGCACGCAGTATTTT. The chain joins TRBV10-3 to TRBJ2-3, with a possible D match to TRBD1 (6 bases). Germline assignment: CDR1 ENHRY and CDR2 SYGVKD. V shed 3 bases and J shed 9 bases, with 22 bases lying between them. The CDR3 has 16 residues.

This clone was seen a single time. The V gene is TRBV4-1, the J gene TRBJ2-3; possibly TRBD2 for D (5 bases). V was shortened by 4 bases and J by 6 bases, with 11 bases between the two germline ends. Germline CDR1 reads MGHRA; CDR2 reads YSYEKL. CDR3 length: 13 residues. The CDR3 protein is CASSRDTGDTQYF. CDR3 coding DNA: TGCGCCAGCAGCCGCGACACGGGGGATACGCAGTATTTT.

This chain connects TRBV6-5 to TRBJ2-7, with a weak D call TRBD2 (6 bases). The CDR3 loop spans 14 amino acids. V lost 1 base and J 1 base, leaving 8 bases between the germline ends. Germline-derived CDR1 and CDR2 are MNHEY and SVGAGI. CDR3 nucleotide sequence: TGTGCCAGCAGTTACTTTGGGGGGTCCTACGAGCAGTACTTC. Protein sequence: CASSYFGGSYEQYF.

The J gene is TRBJ2-5, the V gene TRBV7-9; the match to TRBD1 covers 9 bases. The CDR3 length is 15 residues. V gave up 6 bases and J gave up 1 base; unmatched junction bases: 6. Per the germline V gene, CDR1 is SEHNR and CDR2 is FQNEAQ (reference sequence). Written as DNA, the CDR3 is TGTGCCAGCAGGTCGACAGGGGGGGCCCAAGAGACCCAGTACTTC. Translated: CASRSTGGAQETQYF.

The rearrangement links TRBV6-5 to TRBJ1-2; TRBD1 might be the D (5 bases). The germline V gene encodes CDR1 MNHEY and CDR2 SVGAGI. Trimming shortened V by 6 bases and J by 1 base, and 15 bases separated the two germline ends. The CDR3 runs 15 residues. The CDR3, as DNA: TGTGCCAGCAGCCCCGACACAGGCATTAACTATGGCTACACCTTC. Amino acid sequence: CASSPDTGINYGYTF.

The chain recombines TRBV29-1 with TRBJ2-5; TRBD2 aligns across 7 bases. This CDR3 region has 13 residues. Germline assignment: CDR1 SQVTM and CDR2 ANQGSEA. The V segment lost 4 bases and the J segment 2 bases; nucleotides outside the gene matches: 4. Here the CDR3 reads CSVVPGGQETQYF. In DNA, the CDR3 is TGCAGCGTTGTTCCGGGGGGACAAGAGACCCAGTACTTC.

This clone was seen once. The V call is TRBV13, the J call TRBJ2-5; 7 bases line up with TRBD1. Germline lookup yields CDR1 PRHDT and CDR2 FYEKMQ (reference sequence). V shed 3 bases, J shed 7 bases, and the junction held 8 bases outside the gene matches. The CDR3 sequence is 14 residues long. The DNA for the CDR3 is TGTGCCAGCAGCTTCCGGGACAGTCTTGGGACCCAGTACTTC. It yields the protein CASSFRDSLGTQYF.

This chain uses TRBV6-5 with TRBJ1-6; 11 bases are shared with TRBD1. This CDR3 region has 14 residues. V lost 7 bases to trimming and J lost 6 bases; unmatched junction nucleotides: 2. CDR1 is MNHEY, CDR2 SVGAGI, per germline. The CDR3 bases are TGTGCCAGCACTGGGACAGGGGGTAATTCACCCCTCCACTTT. Residues: CASTGTGGNSPLHF.

The chain joins TRBV5-1 to TRBJ1-2; the D gene is possibly TRBD1 (5 bases). The CDR3 is made up of 14 amino acids. CDR1 SGHRS and CDR2 YFSETQ come from the germline V gene. V was shortened by 6 bases and J by 0 bases, with 12 bases between the two germline ends. The CDR3 coding sequence is TGCGCCAGCAACGGGGGGGATGCTAACTATGGCTACACCTTC. It codes for CASNGGDANYGYTF. The entire variable domain, with the rest obtained from reference TRBV5-1 and TRBJ1-2, is as follows: KAGVTQTPRYLIKTRGQQVTLSCSPISGHRSVSWYQQTPGQGLQFLFEYFSETQRNKGNFPGRFSGRQFSNSRSEMNVSTLELGDSALYLCASNGGDANYGYTFGSGTRLTVV.

This rearrangement joins TRBV12-5 to TRBJ1-5; D not resolved. CDR1 is LGHNT, CDR2 FRNRAP, per germline. The CDR3 length is 13 residues. The CDR3 loop is CTQWAGCGQPQHF. The CDR3 DNA sequence: TGTACTCAGTGGGCGGGGTGCGGGCAGCCCCAGCATTTT.

The chain carries TRBV6-5 and TRBJ1-1; 8 bases fit TRBD1. The CDR3 consists of 14 residues. Germline V lookup: CDR1 MNHEY, CDR2 SVGAGI. V was pared by 4 bases and J by 2 bases, with 3 bases of the junction left unmatched. This CDR3 reads CASSWDRLNTEAFF. Written as DNA, the CDR3 is TGTGCCAGCAGTTGGGACAGGCTTAACACTGAAGCTTTCTTT.

The CDR3 sequence: CASSGTGGEGYTF. The CDR3 nucleotides are TGTGCCAGCAGTGGGACAGGGGGCGAAGGCTACACCTTC. J is TRBJ1-2 and V is TRBV5-4; 12 nucleotides agree with TRBD1. The germline V gene has CDR1 SGHNT and CDR2 YYREEE (reference sequence). The CDR3 contains 13 residues. Losses at the gene ends were 5 bases for V and 8 bases for J; bases not matched to a gene: 4.

The chain combines TRBV2 with TRBJ2-5; 9 bases line up with TRBD2. The CDR3 is made up of 14 amino acids. V was pared by 6 bases and J by 5 bases, with 7 bases of the junction left unmatched. Germline CDR1 SNHLY, CDR2 FYNNEI. In DNA, the CDR3 is TGTGCCAGCAGGGATAGCGGGGGCGGTGAGACCCAGTACTTC. Its translation: CASRDSGGGETQYF. The full variable domain, its missing parts supplied by reference TRBV2 and TRBJ2-5, is EPEVTQTPSHQVTQMGQEVILRCVPISNHLYFYWYRQILGQKVEFLVSFYNNEISEKSEIFDDQFSVERPDGSNFTLKIRSTKLEDSAMYFCASRDSGGGETQYFGPGTRLLVL.

The V call is TRBV5-5, the J call TRBJ1-5; tentatively, D is TRBD1 (6 bases). CDR1 is SGHKS and CDR2 is YYEKEE in the germline V gene (reference sequence). The CDR3 extends over 14 amino acids. V lost 1 base and J lost 8, with 13 bases in between. Here the CDR3 reads CASSLTGRGEPQHF. The CDR3 nucleotides are TGTGCCAGCAGCTTGACAGGGAGGGGCGAGCCCCAGCATTTT.

The chain couples TRBV19 to TRBJ1-5; weak D call: TRBD1 (6 bases). The germline V gene encodes CDR1 LNHDA and CDR2 SQIVND (reference sequence). Trimming pared 1 base from V and 2 bases from J, leaving 15 bases between. CDR3 size: 17 residues. CDR3 coding DNA: TGTGCCAGTAGTATAGGTACAGGGAAGTACGGCAATCAGCCCCAGCATTTT. Residues: CASSIGTGKYGNQPQHF. The variable domain in full, completed from reference TRBV19 and TRBJ1-5, reads DGGITQSPKYLFRKEGQNVTLSCEQNLNHDAMYWYRQDPGQGLRLIYYSQIVNDFQKGDIAEGYSVSREKKESFPLTVTSAQKNPTAFYLCASSIGTGKYGNQPQHFGDGTRLSIL.

The V and J genes are TRBV7-7 and TRBJ1-1; tentatively, D is TRBD1 (5 bases). The CDR3 length is 12 residues. CDR1 and CDR2 from the germline V gene are SSHAT and FNYEAQ (reference sequence). V lost 11 bases and J lost 3, with 13 bases in between. The CDR3 here is CAPKGGDTEAFF. The CDR3, as DNA: TGTGCCCCAAAGGGAGGGGACACTGAAGCTTTCTTT.

J is TRBJ2-7 and V is TRBV5-6, with 7 positions matching TRBD2. V lost 2 bases, J lost 5 bases, and 4 bases stayed unmatched. The CDR3 contains 13 residues. Germline-derived CDR1 and CDR2 are SGHDT and YYEEEE. The CDR3 spells CASSLGTTDEQYF. CDR3 bases: TGTGCCAGCAGCTTAGGGACTACCGACGAGCAGTACTTC.

V usage is TRBV18 and J usage is TRBJ1-1; the D is unclear. The CDR3 is 13 amino acids. CDR1 and CDR2 (germline): KGHSH, LQKENI. V was cut by 2 bases and J by 4 bases, with 8 bases left in between. CDR3 coding DNA: TGTGCCAGCTCACCAGTCTTCTCCACTGAAGCTTTCTTT. It encodes CASSPVFSTEAFF.